The present T cell receptor (beta chain) was sequenced within a study of identical twins. All donors comprised healthy Caucasians. TCRdb reanalysed the 5' RACE reads using MiXCR and keeps one entry per CDR3 protein. The sample holds hundreds of thousands of distinct CDR3 sequences, 20% to 25% seen once. This clonotype was found a few times. Its antigen is unknown. V trimming: 1 base; J trimming: 5 bases; junction bases outside the gene matches: 5. Germline V gene sequence: CDR1 SGHVS, CDR2 FQNEAQ. The CDR3 has 15 amino acids. Study-wide points: Modeled out-of-frame TCR alpha sharing in monozygotic twins fell below observed levels.

These same records also appear under a second study, on yellow fever vaccine responses in identical twins.

J is TRBJ1-2 and V is TRBV7-8; 9 bases are shared with TRBD1. Sequencing used CD4+ T cells sorted from blood. This TCR derives from a woman between 18 and 29 years old in good health. CDR3 sequence reads: CASSLGDRAWYGYTF. Here the CDR3 DNA reads TGTGCCAGCAGCTTAGGGGACAGGGCTTGGTATGGCTACACCTTC.